These T cell receptor beta chains were read from a single sample in a study of blood T cell repertoires in COVID-19. The repertoire was sequenced with immunoSEQ multiplex PCR; TCRdb's copy has only in-frame clones and lacks some. The sample contains 250,000 to 300,000 clones, over 80% of which appear only once. What was sequenced was PBMCs or T cells enriched from blood (not recorded which). These TCRs come from a human donor in a cohort exposed to, infected with or recovered from COVID-19 (not recorded which). The donor label of this sample is uncertain. Both conserved end residues are part of each CDR3. The D gene is left open where the match is weak. The size entry is marked missing in some rows and otherwise reads once, few, many or a size class.

TRBV30	12	TRBJ1-2	NA	NA	TGTGCCTGGAGGCCTTACTTCTATGGCTACACCTTC	CAWRPYFYGYTF
TRBV19	13	TRBJ1-5	NA	NA	TGTGCCAGTAGCCGGGGACTGCTGGAGCCCCAGCATTTT	CASSRGLLEPQHF
TRBV7-9	14	TRBJ2-7	TRBD1	NA	TGTGCCAGCAGCCAGGGGGAAACCTCCTACGAGCAGTACTTC	CASSQGETSYEQYF
TRBV4-2	15	TRBJ2-7	NA	NA	TGTGCCAGCAGCCAAGATGGGGCAGGGGACGGCGAGCAGTACTTC	CASSQDGAGDGEQYF
TRBV6-2/TRBV6-3	14	TRBJ1-2	NA	NA	TGTGCCAGCAGTTATTCCCGGGGGAACTATGGCTACACCTTC	CASSYSRGNYGYTF
TRBV10-3	13	TRBJ1-2	TRBD1	NA	TGTGCCATCAGTTTCGAAGGGGGCGATGGCTACACCTTC	CAISFEGGDGYTF
TRBV5-4	14	TRBJ2-7	NA	NA	TGTGCCAGCAGCTTGCGGGGTTCGACCTACGAGCAGTACTTC	CASSLRGSTYEQYF
TRBV30	14	TRBJ1-1	NA	NA	TGTGCCTGGATAACAGGGATGGCGAACACTGAAGCTTTCTTT	CAWITGMANTEAFF
TRBV27	16	TRBJ2-1	TRBD1	NA	TGTGCCAGCAGTTCCCGGACAGGGAGCTCCTACAATGAGCAGTTCTTC	CASSSRTGSSYNEQFF
TRBV7-9	15	TRBJ1-5	NA	NA	TGTGCCAGCAGCTTATCCACGAGCCTTAATCAGCCCCAGCATTTT	CASSLSTSLNQPQHF
TRBV30	15	TRBJ1-1	TRBD1	NA	TGTGCCTGGAGTGCAGAACAGGGGGCGTTCACTGAAGCTTTCTTT	CAWSAEQGAFTEAFF
TRBV5-1	16	TRBJ2-3	NA	NA	TGCGCCAGCAGCTTCGGGATTACATCTAGCACAGATACGCAGTATTTT	CASSFGITSSTDTQYF
TRBV11-2	16	TRBJ2-7	NA	NA	TGTGCCAGCAGCTTAATCGTCGGACAGCGAACCTACGAGCAGTACTTC	CASSLIVGQRTYEQYF
TRBV29-1	12	TRBJ2-2	NA	NA	TGCAGCGTTGATAGGGGTATCGGGGAGCTGTTTTTT	CSVDRGIGELFF
TRBV4-1	18	TRBJ2-1	TRBD2	NA	TGCGCCAGCGGAAGGACTAGCGGGGGGGCCTCCTCCTACAATGAGCAGTTCTTC	CASGRTSGGASSYNEQFF
TRBV2	15	TRBJ2-3	TRBD2	NA	TGTGCCAGCAGAACTAGCGGGGGGGGTACAGATACGCAGTATTTT	CASRTSGGGTDTQYF
TRBV3-1/TRBV3-2	14	TRBJ1-4	TRBD1	NA	TGTGCCAGCAGCCGGGGACAGAATAATGAAAAACTGTTTTTT	CASSRGQNNEKLFF
TRBV3-1/TRBV3-2	16	TRBJ2-7	TRBD1	once	TGTGCCAGCAGCCAAGCAGAGGGACAGGGGAAGAGGGAGCAGTACTTC	CASSQAEGQGKREQYF
TRBV18	15	TRBJ1-6	TRBD1	NA	TGTGCCAGCTCACCTAACAGGGGTCCGGCCTCACCCCTCCACTTT	CASSPNRGPASPLHF
TRBV5-1	18	TRBJ2-1	TRBD2	NA	TGCGCCAGCAGCTTGGTTGTCGTGTCTAGCGGGGGGAAGAATGAGCAGTTCTTC	CASSLVVVSSGGKNEQFF
TRBV24-1	14	TRBJ1-5	NA	NA	TGTGCCACCAGTGGACAGCTTAGCAATCAGCCCCAGCATTTT	CATSGQLSNQPQHF
TRBV6-2/TRBV6-3	13	TRBJ1-2	TRBD1	NA	TGTGCCAGCAGCTTGGACAGGGACCATGGCTACACCTTC	CASSLDRDHGYTF
TRBV9	15	TRBJ2-5	TRBD1	NA	TGTGCCAGCAGCATAGCCGGGACAGAACAAGAGACCCAGTACTTC	CASSIAGTEQETQYF
TRBV27	13	TRBJ1-2	TRBD1	NA	TGTGCCAGTCAAGGACAGGGATCCTATGGCTACACCTTC	CASQGQGSYGYTF
TRBV24-1	14	TRBJ1-5	NA	NA	TGTGCCACCAGTGATTCAGGTGCGGGACAGCCCCAGCATTTT	CATSDSGAGQPQHF
TRBV10-2	16	TRBJ1-2	NA	NA	TGCGCCAGCAGTGAGTCTTCGGTGGGGAGGATCTATGGCTACACCTTC	CASSESSVGRIYGYTF
TRBV15	17	TRBJ2-3	NA	few	TGTGCCACCAGCAGAGATCGAGGGGGAGTGAGCACAGATACGCAGTATTTT	CATSRDRGGVSTDTQYF
TRBV30	14	TRBJ2-1	NA	once	TGTGCCTGGCCGTCTTCTAGGGGGTACAATGAGCAGTTCTTC	CAWPSSRGYNEQFF
TRBV12-3/TRBV12-4	13	TRBJ1-5	NA	NA	TGTGCCAGCAGCCCCGCGGGCAATCAGCCCCAGCATTTT	CASSPAGNQPQHF
TRBV11-2	13	TRBJ2-1	NA	NA	TGTGCCAGCAGCCGCCAGGGCGGAACCGAGCAGTTCTTC	CASSRQGGTEQFF
TRBV7-2	15	TRBJ2-7	NA	NA	TGTGCCAGCAGCCGCCCCGGGGTTCAGGCCTACGAGCAGTACTTC	CASSRPGVQAYEQYF
TRBV12-3/TRBV12-4	12	TRBJ1-2	NA	NA	TGTGCCAGCAGTCTCCAGGACTATGGCTACACCTTC	CASSLQDYGYTF
TRBV30	11	TRBJ1-1	NA	NA	TGTGCCTGGAGTAGGGGCCCTGAAGCTTTCTTT	CAWSRGPEAFF
TRBV6-5	14	TRBJ1-2	NA	NA	TGTGCCAGCAGGCGGCCGGGGACTAACTATGGCTACACCTTC	CASRRPGTNYGYTF
TRBV29-1	17	TRBJ1-5	TRBD1	NA	TGCAGCGTTAGAGAAGGGACAGGGCTGTATAGCAATCAGCCCCAGCATTTT	CSVREGTGLYSNQPQHF
TRBV7-9	16	TRBJ1-5	NA	NA	TGTGCCAGCAGCTTAGCCACAGCATGGGAGGGTCAGCCCCAGCATTTT	CASSLATAWEGQPQHF
TRBV5-1	14	TRBJ1-2	NA	NA	TGCGCCAGCAGCCCAGAACAGGGTAACTATGGCTACACCTTC	CASSPEQGNYGYTF
TRBV7-9	16	TRBJ1-6	NA	few	TGTGCCAGCAGCGCAAGGACAGTCTTTTCGAATTCACCCCTCCACTTT	CASSARTVFSNSPLHF
TRBV6-5	14	TRBJ2-7	NA	NA	TGTGCCAGCAGTTACGGAGAAACTTCCTACGAGCAGTACTTC	CASSYGETSYEQYF
TRBV27	18	TRBJ1-2	TRBD1	once	TGTGCCAGCAGTGGGACAGGGGTTTTGCCGACAGGCGTCTATGGCTACACCTTC	CASSGTGVLPTGVYGYTF
TRBV9	16	TRBJ2-3	TRBD2	NA	TGTGCCAGCAGCGAAGGGCTAGCGGGGGTAGCAGATACGCAGTATTTT	CASSEGLAGVADTQYF
TRBV6-5	14	TRBJ1-6	NA	NA	TGTGCCAGCAGTTACAGCCTGTATAATTCACCCCTCCACTTT	CASSYSLYNSPLHF
TRBV18	16	TRBJ2-2	NA	NA	TGTGCCAGCTCACCCCTCCGGGACTCAAACACCGGGGAGCTGTTTTTT	CASSPLRDSNTGELFF
TRBV19	17	TRBJ2-7	TRBD2	once	TGTGCCAGTAGTTGGACTAGCGGGGGGCCTCTCTCCTACGAGCAGTACTTC	CASSWTSGGPLSYEQYF
TRBV7-8	15	TRBJ1-6	TRBD1	NA	TGTGCCAGCAGCTTAGTGGACAGGGGCGATTCACCCCTCCACTTT	CASSLVDRGDSPLHF
TRBV19	15	TRBJ1-2	NA	NA	TGTGCCAGTAGTCGAGGGACTGCCACAGGAGATGGCTACACCTTC	CASSRGTATGDGYTF
TRBV11-3	14	TRBJ2-5	TRBD2	NA	TGTGCCAGCATCCATAGCGGGGTAGGGGAGACCCAGTACTTC	CASIHSGVGETQYF
TRBV7-3	15	TRBJ2-1	TRBD1	once	TGTGCCAGCAGCTCAAAGACAGGGGGCTACAATGAGCAGTTCTTC	CASSSKTGGYNEQFF
TRBV29-1	11	TRBJ2-7	NA	NA	TGCAGCGTTAAGCACAGCTACGAGCAGTACTTC	CSVKHSYEQYF
TRBV24-1	14	TRBJ2-3	NA	NA	TGTGCCACCAGTGGAGATTCCGACAGTCCCAGTCTGTATTTT	CATSGDSDSPSLYF
TRBV2	14	TRBJ1-1	NA	NA	TGTGCCAGCAGTGAAAATGAGCCGACAATTTGGGCTTTCTTT	CASSENEPTIWAFF
TRBV7-6	17	TRBJ2-1	TRBD2	NA	TGTGCCAGCAGCCCAGCGATCAGACTAGCGGGGGGTTTTGAGCAGTTCTTC	CASSPAIRLAGGFEQFF
TRBV30	16	TRBJ1-1	TRBD1	NA	TGTGCCTGGAGTACCCCGGGACAGGGGGCAGGGACTGAAGCTTTCTTT	CAWSTPGQGAGTEAFF
TRBV3-1/TRBV3-2	16	TRBJ2-5	TRBD2	NA	TGTGCCAGCAGCACACTGGGACTAGCGGACCAAGAGACCCAGTACTTC	CASSTLGLADQETQYF
TRBV4-3	17	TRBJ2-2	TRBD1	NA	TGCGCCAGCAGCCAGCACGGGACAGGGGGCGTCGCCGGGGAGCTGTTTTTT	CASSQHGTGGVAGELFF
TRBV3-1/TRBV3-2	15	TRBJ1-2	TRBD1	NA	TGTGCCAGCAGGAACCAAGGGACAGGTGAATACGGCTACACCTTC	CASRNQGTGEYGYTF
TRBV29-1	13	TRBJ1-2	TRBD1	NA	TGCAGCGTCCCAGGGGGCAGGGACTATGGCTACACCTTC	CSVPGGRDYGYTF
TRBV27	16	TRBJ2-3	NA	NA	TGTGCCAGCTCTTTATTTCCGGGACACGACACAGATACGCAGTATTTT	CASSLFPGHDTDTQYF
TRBV4-3	17	TRBJ2-2	TRBD2	NA	TGCGCCAGCAGCCAGGAACTAGCGGGGTGGAGTACCGGGGAGCTGTTTTTT	CASSQELAGWSTGELFF
TRBV18	15	TRBJ2-3	TRBD2	NA	TGTGCCAGCTCACCGGGGCGGGGGGTCACAGATACGCAGTATTTT	CASSPGRGVTDTQYF